These 26 T cell receptor beta chains share one sample of origin, sequenced in a study of blood T cell repertoires in COVID-19. The data were produced by immunoSEQ multiplex PCR, yet TCRdb's version contains in-frame clones alone and is incomplete. Of around 68,000 clones in the sample, 85% were seen once. The sample comprised peripheral blood. These receptors came from a man older than 75 with acute or convalescent COVID-19.

V is TRBV18 and J is TRBJ1-6, with D tentatively TRBD1 (6 bases). The ends were cut back, 3 bases at V and 5 bases at J, with 11 bases in the middle. This CDR3 contains 15 residues. Germline V lookup: CDR1 KGHSH, CDR2 LQKENI. CDR3 amino acids: CASSPGQSDNSPLHF. CDR3 sequence (DNA): TGTGCCAGCTCACCTGGACAGAGCGATAATTCACCCCTCCACTTT.

V usage is TRBV7-2 and J usage is TRBJ1-2, with 9 nucleotides matching TRBD1. Trimming took 5 bases from V and 7 from J; bases not matched to a gene: 5. This CDR3 comprises 13 residues. CDR1 and CDR2 from the germline V gene are SGHTA and FQGNSA. CDR3 DNA sequence: TGTGCCAGCAGCGTCACAGGGGGCGTTGGCTACACCTTC. Translation: CASSVTGGVGYTF.

The gene calls are TRBV6-1 and TRBJ1-2, with D maybe TRBD1 (5 bases). Germline V lookup: CDR1 MNHNS, CDR2 SASEGT. Trimming shortened V by 6 bases and J by 7 bases, and 15 bases separated the two germline ends. This CDR3 comprises 13 residues. CDR3 in amino acids: CASSPREVGGYTF. Written as DNA, the CDR3 is TGTGCCAGCAGCCCCAGGGAAGTAGGTGGCTACACCTTC.

This chain joins TRBV30 and TRBJ1-4; D is uncertain. The V and J ends lost 1 base and 8 bases respectively, with 14 bases between them. CDR1 is GTSNPN, CDR2 SVGIG, per germline (reference sequence). This CDR3 has 14 residues. In DNA, the CDR3 is TGTGCCTGGAGTGCGGGCGGGAGTCGGGAAAAACTGTTTTTT. Residues: CAWSAGGSREKLFF.

This chain uses TRBV2 with TRBJ1-5; the D gene is possibly TRBD1 (6 bases). Germline CDR1 and CDR2: SNHLY and FYNNEI. Trimming took off 5 bases at V and 4 bases at J, with 15 bases between the two ends. The CDR3 is 15 residues long. CDR3 DNA sequence: TGTGCCAGCAGTCCACAGGGTTTGGGTAATCAGCCCCAGCATTTT. Protein sequence: CASSPQGLGNQPQHF. Full variable domain (outside the CDR3, taken from reference TRBV2 and TRBJ1-5): EPEVTQTPSHQVTQMGQEVILRCVPISNHLYFYWYRQILGQKVEFLVSFYNNEISEKSEIFDDQFSVERPDGSNFTLKIRSTKLEDSAMYFCASSPQGLGNQPQHFGDGTRLSIL.

The CDR3 DNA follows: TGTGCCAGCAGTGACTCGCACCGGGGGGACACTGAAGCTTTCTTT. This sequence encodes CASSDSHRGDTEAFF. The rearrangement uses TRBV6-4 and TRBJ1-1, with D possibly TRBD1 on 5 matching bases. The V gene lost 0 bases and the J gene lost 3 bases, with 11 bases spanning the gap. Per the germline V gene, CDR1 is MRHNA and CDR2 is SNTAGT. The CDR3 runs to 15 residues.

This clone has just a few counts. This chain joins TRBV2 and TRBJ1-3; weak D call: TRBD1 (5 bases). Per germline, CDR1 SNHLY and CDR2 FYNNEI. The CDR3 length is 14 residues. V was clipped by 0 bases and J by 5 bases, with 8 bases between them. CDR3 sequence: CASSEALGRNTIYF. CDR3 sequence (DNA): TGTGCCAGCAGTGAAGCGCTGGGGCGAAACACCATATATTTT.

This clone has just one count. The chain employs TRBV19 and TRBJ1-1; 7 positions match TRBD1. Germline CDR1 reads LNHDA; CDR2 reads SQIVND (reference sequence). The V gene end was trimmed by 4 bases and the J gene end by 11 bases; junction bases not matched to a gene: 10. The CDR3 has 13 amino acids. CDR3 bases: TGTGCCAGTAGTAGCCAGAGGGGGCTGGTGGCTTTCTTT. Translated: CASSSQRGLVAFF.

The V and J genes are TRBV7-2 and TRBJ2-7; 8 nucleotides agree with TRBD2. The CDR3 is made up of 14 amino acids. Germline CDR1 reads SGHTA; CDR2 reads FQGNSA. V lost 5 bases to trimming and J lost 4 bases; unmatched junction nucleotides: 7. DNA of the CDR3: TGTGCCAGCAGCGCGTCGAGCGGGGGATACGAGCAGTACTTC. This codes for CASSASSGGYEQYF.

CDR3 DNA sequence: TGTGCCAGCGAACGACAGGGTTCGGTAAACACTGAAGCTTTCTTT. The encoded protein is CASERQGSVNTEAFF. This sequence joins TRBV2 and TRBJ1-1; 7 bases agree with TRBD1. The V and J ends lost 8 bases and 2 bases, in that order; junction bases with no gene match: 11. The CDR3 sequence is 15 residues long. CDR1 SNHLY and CDR2 FYNNEI come from the germline V gene.

The chain carries TRBV6-5 and TRBJ2-7; 7 nucleotides line up with TRBD1. With V trimmed by 4 bases and J by 3 bases, 6 bases remained unmatched. CDR1 is MNHEY and CDR2 is SVGAGI in the germline V gene. The CDR3 contains 14 residues. The CDR3 nucleotides read TGTGCCAGCAGTTCTACAGGGGTTAGCTACGAGCAGTACTTC. Encoded protein: CASSSTGVSYEQYF.

This chain joins TRBV9 and TRBJ1-2; TRBD1 agrees at 7 bases. Per the germline V gene, CDR1 is SGDLS and CDR2 is YYNGEE. The ends lost 4 bases at V and 3 bases at J; junction bases unmatched: 9. This CDR3 region has 15 residues. CDR3 bases: TGTGCCAGCAGCCCGAGCCTCGACAGGGACTATGGCTACACCTTC. It translates to CASSPSLDRDYGYTF.

CDR3 amino acids: CASSPQSGETGELFF. The CDR3 region has the DNA TGTGCCAGCTCACCACAGTCAGGGGAAACCGGGGAGCTGTTTTTT. The genes are TRBV18 and TRBJ2-2; weak D call: TRBD1 (6 bases). The CDR3 consists of 15 residues. Trimming removed 1 base at V and 5 bases at J, with 11 bases between. Germline V gene data show CDR1 as KGHSH and CDR2 as LQKENI.

This clone was seen just once. CDR3 DNA: TGTGCCAGCAGCGACAGGACGGACTACACCTTC. It translates to CASSDRTDYTF. The chain carries TRBV6-5 and TRBJ1-2, with D perhaps matching TRBD1 (6 bases). This CDR3 contains 11 residues. Per germline, CDR1 MNHEY and CDR2 SVGAGI. The V end lost 6 bases, the J end lost 10 bases, and 12 bases lay between the germline ends.

The chain is built from TRBV28 and TRBJ2-7; 9 nucleotides agree with TRBD2. The CDR3 loop spans 15 amino acids. J was trimmed by 6 bases and V by 6 bases; bases with no gene match: 12. Germline V lookup: CDR1 MDHEN, CDR2 SYDVKM. This CDR3 is CASRGGGASPSEQYF. In DNA form, the CDR3 reads TGTGCCAGCAGGGGCGGGGGGGCATCACCCTCCGAGCAGTACTTC.

This sequence joins TRBV19 and TRBJ1-1; tentative D call: TRBD1 (6 bases). Germline CDR1 is LNHDA and CDR2 is SQIVND (reference sequence). This CDR3 has 16 amino acids. V was clipped by 0 bases and J by 1 base, with 12 bases between them. This chain's CDR3 is CASSIDMRGTNTEAFF. The CDR3 nucleotides read TGTGCCAGTAGTATAGATATGAGGGGGACGAACACTGAAGCTTTCTTT.

The chain links TRBV6-2 or TRBV6-3 to TRBJ1-5, with 7 bases matching TRBD1. The CDR3 has 18 amino acids. CDR1 is MNHEY and CDR2 is SVGEGT in the germline V gene. Losses at the gene ends were 2 bases for V and 3 bases for J; bases not matched to a gene: 13. The CDR3 reads CASSYPTSRDRNNQPQHF. Written as DNA, the CDR3 is TGTGCCAGCAGTTACCCTACCTCCCGGGACAGAAACAATCAGCCCCAGCATTTT.

This chain uses TRBV7-6 with TRBJ2-5; 7 bases line up with TRBD1. The CDR3 spans 16 residues. In germline, CDR1 is SGHVS, CDR2 FNYEAQ. The ends lost 5 bases at V and 5 bases at J; junction bases unmatched: 14. CDR3 DNA sequence: TGTGCCAGCAGCCTCGAAGGACAGGTCGAAGGGGAGACCCAGTACTTC. Amino acid sequence: CASSLEGQVEGETQYF. The complete variable domain, with remaining parts taken from reference TRBV7-6 and TRBJ2-5, reads GAGVSQSPRYKVTKRGQDVALRCDPISGHVSLYWYRQALGQGPEFLTYFNYEAQQDKSGLPNDRFSAERPEGSISTLTIQRTEQRDSAMYRCASSLEGQVEGETQYFGPGTRLLVL.

The chain combines TRBV19 with TRBJ1-1; TRBD1 matches at 9 bases. This CDR3 spans 14 amino acids. In germline, CDR1 is LNHDA, CDR2 SQIVND (reference sequence). Unmatched junction bases numbered 7, after V lost 4 bases and J lost 7 bases. DNA of the CDR3: TGTGCCAGTAGTACACAGGGGGCTGGGTATGAAGCTTTCTTT. Translating it yields CASSTQGAGYEAFF.

V gene TRBV9 combines with J gene TRBJ2-1, with D hard to call. The CDR3 is 13 amino acids. Trimming stripped 0 bases from V and 8 bases from J, with 9 bases between. Germline assignment: CDR1 SGDLS and CDR2 YYNGEE. The CDR3 reads CASSVASGYEQFF. For the CDR3, the DNA is TGTGCCAGCAGCGTAGCCTCGGGTTATGAGCAGTTCTTC.

The chain uses TRBV6-4 and TRBJ1-2; D gene ambiguous. The germline V gene encodes CDR1 MRHNA and CDR2 SNTAGT. The V end was cut by 5 bases, the J end by 8 bases, with 21 bases between. The CDR3 covers 15 residues. This CDR3 reads CASSSSPWTREGYTF. The CDR3 DNA reads as TGTGCCAGCAGTTCTAGTCCCTGGACCCGGGAGGGCTACACCTTC.

The rearrangement joins TRBV29-1 to TRBJ2-3, with 9 bases identical to TRBD1. CDR3 size: 17 residues. The V gene's germline CDR1 is SQVTM and CDR2 ANQGSEA. Trimming removed 6 bases from V and 0 bases from J; junction bases left unmatched: 13. CDR3 residues: CSVSGQGSSSSTDTQYF. CDR3 coding DNA: TGCAGCGTCTCCGGACAGGGGTCCTCCTCTAGCACAGATACGCAGTATTTT.

The rearrangement uses TRBV7-9 and TRBJ2-1; a weak D match, TRBD2 (6 bases). The germline CDR1 and CDR2 sequences are SEHNR and FQNEAQ (reference sequence). Trimming pared 4 bases from V and 6 bases from J, leaving 22 bases between. This CDR3 region has 17 residues. CDR3 coding DNA: TGTGCCAGCAGCTCCTCCTCCGTAGCGGTAGTGAGCAATGAGCAGTTCTTC. Translation gives CASSSSSVAVVSNEQFF. Variable domain in full (rest from reference TRBV7-9 and TRBJ2-1): DTGVSQNPRHKITKRGQNVTFRCDPISEHNRLYWYRQTLGQGPEFLTYFQNEAQLEKSRLLSDRFSAERPKGSFSTLEIQRTEQGDSAMYLCASSSSSVAVVSNEQFFGPGTRLTVL.

This sequence joins TRBV9 and TRBJ1-3; a weak D match, TRBD1 (5 bases). V was shortened by 4 bases and J by 4 bases, with 15 bases between the two germline ends. The CDR3 is made up of 15 amino acids. Germline loops: CDR1 SGDLS, CDR2 YYNGEE. The CDR3 DNA sequence: TGTGCCAGCAGCCCCTTTCAGGGTTCAGGAAACACCATATATTTT. It specifies CASSPFQGSGNTIYF.

This rearrangement joins TRBV4-1 to TRBJ2-3; 7 nucleotides match TRBD2. Unmatched junction bases numbered 8, after V lost 0 bases and J lost 5 bases. The CDR3 is made up of 16 amino acids. Germline CDR1 reads MGHRA; CDR2 reads YSYEKL. CDR3: CASSQEVGGRLDTQYF. The CDR3 DNA reads as TGCGCCAGCAGCCAAGAGGTTGGCGGGAGACTAGATACGCAGTATTTT.

The chain combines TRBV11-3 with TRBJ2-5, with TRBD2 matching 9 bases. The CDR3 length is 17 residues. Germline-derived CDR1 and CDR2 are SGHNT and YENEEA. V lost 5 bases to trimming and J lost 4 bases; unmatched junction nucleotides: 14. This CDR3 reads CASSTRAGGRAVETQYF. In nucleotides, the CDR3 is TGTGCCAGCAGCACCCGGGCGGGCGGGAGGGCCGTAGAGACCCAGTACTTC.